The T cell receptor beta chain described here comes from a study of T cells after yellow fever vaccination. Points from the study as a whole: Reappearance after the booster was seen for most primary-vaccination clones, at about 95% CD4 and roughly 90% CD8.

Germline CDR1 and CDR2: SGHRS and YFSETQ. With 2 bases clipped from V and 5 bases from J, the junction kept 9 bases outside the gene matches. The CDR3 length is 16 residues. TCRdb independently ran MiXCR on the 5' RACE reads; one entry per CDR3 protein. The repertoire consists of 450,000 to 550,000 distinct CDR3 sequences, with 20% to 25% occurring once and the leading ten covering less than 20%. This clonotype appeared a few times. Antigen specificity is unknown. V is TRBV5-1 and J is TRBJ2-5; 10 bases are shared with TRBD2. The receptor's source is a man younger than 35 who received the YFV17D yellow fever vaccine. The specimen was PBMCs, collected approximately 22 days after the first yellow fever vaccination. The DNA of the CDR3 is TGCGCCAGCAGCTTTTCGCTAGCGGGGGTGGAGGAGACCCAGTACTTC. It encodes CASSFSLAGVEETQYF.